The subject of this entry is one T cell receptor beta chain. The target antigen is unknown. This entry belongs to a study of shared clonotypes between healthy human individuals. Here immunoSEQ multiplex PCR was the method, and the copy in TCRdb shows in-frame clones only, minus some. Of approximately 1.5 million clones in the sample, roughly 98% were seen once. Findings and caveats of the study: It was the few donors that limited the genetic and exposure-history diversity represented.

Sequenced material: naive CD4+ T cells sorted from blood. Subset denoted: CD45RA+ positively selected. The receptor comes from a young man in good health.

The CDR3 nucleotides are TGTGCCAGCAGCCACGGGGGGTACGAGCAGTACTTC. It codes for CASSHGGYEQYF. The chain recombines TRBV14 with TRBJ2-7, with 7 bases matching TRBD2. The CDR3 sequence is 12 residues long. Trimming took 3 bases from V and 4 from J; bases not matched to a gene: 0. CDR1 and CDR2 (germline): SGHDN, FVKESK.